One sample yielded the 19 T cell receptor beta chains listed below, sequenced in a study of shared clonotypes between healthy human individuals. Clones were sequenced by immunoSEQ multiplex PCR, and TCRdb holds only the in-frame ones, with some missing. The table shows some 2.1 million clones, with around 96% occurring only once. Naive CD8 cells, CD45RO-negative and positively selected for CCR7, excluded terminally differentiated effector memory CD45RA+ cells. Input material: naive CD8+ T cells sorted from blood. These receptor sequences come from a young man in good health.

The genes are TRBV29-1 and TRBJ1-2; no firm D call. Germline V gene sequence: CDR1 SQVTM, CDR2 ANQGSEA. The CDR3 is 12 amino acids. V lost 2 bases, J lost 4 bases, and 8 bases lay in between. The CDR3 region has the DNA TGCAGCGTTGAACCAGAGGCCTATGGCTACACCTTC. This codes for CSVEPEAYGYTF.

The rearrangement joins TRBV25-1 to TRBJ2-1, with D hard to call. V lost 7 bases and J 0 bases, leaving 10 bases between the germline ends. The CDR3 contains 14 residues. CDR1 and CDR2 (germline): MGHDK, SYGVNS. The CDR3 coding sequence is TGTGCCAGCACCAATGACAACTCCTACAATGAGCAGTTCTTC. Translating gives CASTNDNSYNEQFF.

Concerning this clone: Within the sample, other DNA sequences also encode this same CDR3. V is TRBV29-1 and J is TRBJ2-7; D call uncertain. Trimming stripped 2 bases from V and 0 bases from J, with 8 bases between. CDR1 is SQVTM, CDR2 ANQGSEA, per germline. The CDR3 has 13 residues. CDR3 nucleotide sequence: TGCAGCGTTGAATTGGGCCTCTCCTACGAGCAGTACTTC. It codes for CSVELGLSYEQYF.

This clone has just one count. The chain couples TRBV13 to TRBJ2-7, with D possibly being TRBD2 (6 bases). Germline V lookup: CDR1 PRHDT, CDR2 FYEKMQ (reference sequence). The V end lost 5 bases, the J end lost 0 bases, and 14 bases lay between the germline ends. This CDR3 is built from 15 residues. This chain's CDR3 is CASSGGGMSSYEQYF. CDR3 nucleotides: TGTGCCAGCAGCGGTGGCGGGATGAGCTCCTACGAGCAGTACTTC.

To note about this clone: The sample carries other DNA sequences with the same CDR3. This chain links TRBV6-5 with TRBJ1-2; no clear D. V dropped 0 bases and J dropped 1 base, with 6 bases sitting between them. Germline V lookup: CDR1 MNHEY, CDR2 SVGAGI. CDR3 length: 14 residues. The DNA for the CDR3 is TGTGCCAGCAGTTACTCCGAGGGTAACTATGGCTACACCTTC. This codes for CASSYSEGNYGYTF.

Concerning this clone itself: The same CDR3 arises from other DNA sequences in this sample as well. This chain joins TRBV6-1 and TRBJ1-1; D possibly corresponds to TRBD1 (5 bases). The CDR3 has 14 amino acids. Germline-derived CDR1 and CDR2 are MNHNS and SASEGT. V was clipped by 2 bases and J by 1 base, with 8 bases between them. CDR3 loop: CASSELGGNTEAFF. Here the CDR3 DNA reads TGTGCCAGCAGTGAACTCGGGGGGAACACTGAAGCTTTCTTT.

There are a few counts of this clone. J is TRBJ2-7 and V is TRBV2, with D maybe TRBD2 (6 bases). Per germline, CDR1 SNHLY and CDR2 FYNNEI. Trimming cost V 9 bases and J 3 bases, with 12 bases left between them. The CDR3 contains 12 residues. The CDR3 protein is CASSGRYYEQYF. The DNA of the CDR3 is TGTGCCAGTAGCGGACGGTACTACGAGCAGTACTTC.

This rearrangement joins TRBV4-1 to TRBJ1-4; possibly TRBD1 for D (6 bases). V dropped 0 bases and J dropped 8 bases, with 13 bases sitting between them. The CDR3 runs to 15 residues. Per the germline V gene, CDR1 is MGHRA and CDR2 is YSYEKL. The CDR3, as DNA: TGCGCCAGCAGCCAAGAAGGGCAGGGGAGCGAAAAACTGTTTTTT. Its protein product is CASSQEGQGSEKLFF.

On this clone: The same CDR3 can be traced to other DNA sequences in this sample. The chain couples TRBV11-2 to TRBJ2-2, with D hard to call. The CDR3 loop spans 13 amino acids. Between the trimmed V and J ends, which lost 1 base and 8 bases, there was a span of 8 bases. Germline V gene data show CDR1 as SGHAT and CDR2 as FQNNGV. The CDR3 sequence: CASSLVGGGELFF. The CDR3 region has the DNA TGTGCCAGCAGCTTAGTCGGTGGGGGGGAGCTGTTTTTT.

The V gene is TRBV6-5, the J gene TRBJ1-1, with a weak D call TRBD1 (6 bases). The CDR3 runs to 14 residues. Germline CDR1 MNHEY, CDR2 SVGAGI. V was clipped by 6 bases and J by 5 bases, with 16 bases between them. The CDR3 DNA reads as TGTGCCAGCAGGAATACAGGGTATTGGACTGAAGCTTTCTTT. It yields the protein CASRNTGYWTEAFF.

The rearrangement uses TRBV7-9 and TRBJ2-7; D uncertain. Between the trimmed V and J ends, which lost 5 bases and 0 bases, there was a span of 11 bases. CDR3 size: 14 residues. The germline gives CDR1 SEHNR, CDR2 FQNEAQ (reference sequence). For the CDR3, the DNA is TGTGCCAGCAGCCCAGACACTAACTCCTACGAGCAGTACTTC. This sequence encodes CASSPDTNSYEQYF.

This chain uses TRBV29-1 with TRBJ2-1, with TRBD2 matching 8 bases. This CDR3 has 13 residues. Germline V gene lookup returns CDR1 SQVTM and CDR2 ANQGSEA. Trimming at V came to 7 bases and at J to 6 bases, leaving 8 bases not matched to a gene. The CDR3 loop is CSARSGGGNEQFF. The DNA for the CDR3 is TGCAGCGCTAGAAGCGGGGGAGGCAATGAGCAGTTCTTC.

The chain links TRBV5-8 to TRBJ2-4; no clear D. The germline gives CDR1 SGHTS, CDR2 YDEGEE. Trimming took 0 bases from V and 0 from J, leaving 4 bases between them. The CDR3 is 14 residues long. This CDR3 is CASSLGIAKNIQYF. CDR3 bases: TGTGCCAGCAGCTTGGGAATAGCCAAAAACATTCAGTACTTC.

This clone was detected a few times. V is TRBV27 and J is TRBJ1-3, with D hard to call. The V end lost 5 bases, the J end lost 3 bases, and 14 bases lay between the germline ends. The CDR3 spans 15 residues. Germline loops: CDR1 MNHEY, CDR2 SMNVEV (reference sequence). The CDR3 is CASSQTPGSGNTIYF. Here the CDR3 DNA reads TGTGCCAGCAGTCAGACCCCTGGAAGTGGAAACACCATATATTTT.

The CDR3 nucleotides read TGTGCCAGCAGTTCAGGCCAAGTGGACGAGCAGTTCTTC. It is translated as CASSSGQVDEQFF. The gene calls are TRBV2 and TRBJ2-1; no reliable D call. This CDR3 comprises 13 residues. V gave up 5 bases and J gave up 10 bases, with 15 bases separating them. Germline V gene sequence: CDR1 SNHLY, CDR2 FYNNEI.

This rearrangement joins TRBV5-8 to TRBJ2-2; D possibly corresponds to TRBD2 (7 bases). Per the germline V gene, CDR1 is SGHTS and CDR2 is YDEGEE. CDR3 length: 16 amino acids. Between the trimmed V and J ends, which lost 3 bases and 0 bases, there was a span of 12 bases. The CDR3 spells CASSWGGGPNTGELFF. CDR3 in DNA: TGTGCCAGCAGCTGGGGCGGGGGCCCGAACACCGGGGAGCTGTTTTTT.

V usage is TRBV30 and J usage is TRBJ2-1; D is undetermined. The CDR3 covers 12 residues. V lost 1 base, J lost 5 bases, and 6 bases lay in between. Germline V gives CDR1 GTSNPN, CDR2 SVGIG (reference sequence). The chain's CDR3 is CAWSEVHNEQFF. For the CDR3, the DNA is TGTGCCTGGAGTGAAGTCCACAATGAGCAGTTCTTC. The whole variable domain, remainder taken from reference TRBV30 and TRBJ2-1, is SQTIHQWPATLVQPVGSPLSLECTVEGTSNPNLYWYRQAAGRGLQLLFYSVGIGQISSEVPQNLSASRPQDRQFILSSKKLLLSDSGFYLCAWSEVHNEQFFGPGTRLTVL.

This chain connects TRBV5-1 to TRBJ2-5, with TRBD1 matching over 10 bases. The CDR3 runs 16 residues. Trimming at V came to 4 bases and at J to 3 bases, leaving 9 bases not matched to a gene. Germline lookup yields CDR1 SGHRS and CDR2 YFSETQ. CDR3 sequence: CASSPRQGANEETQYF. The CDR3 region has the DNA TGCGCCAGCAGCCCACGACAGGGGGCGAACGAAGAGACCCAGTACTTC.

The genes are TRBV5-4 and TRBJ2-6; no clear D gene. V lost 5 bases and J 0 bases, leaving 9 bases between the germline ends. The CDR3 length is 15 residues. Germline lookup yields CDR1 SGHNT and CDR2 YYREEE (reference sequence). CDR3 sequence: CASRNPGSGANVLTF. The CDR3 DNA reads TGTGCCAGCAGAAACCCAGGCTCTGGGGCCAACGTCCTGACTTTC.